The clone carrying this T cell receptor (beta chain) was seen only once. What it recognizes is unknown. These data are taken from a study of beta chain features in type 1 diabetes. General study results and limits: All four CD4+ subsets of Type 1 diabetes patients contained TCRB CDR3s that were moderately but significantly shorter. More deletions and fewer insertions at VDJ junctions were seen in type 1 diabetes patients.

cDNA synthesis used the whole RNA isolate, giving expressed TCRB sequences. Clones were read by immunoSEQ multiplex PCR, and TCRdb kept only the in-frame ones, dropping some. The sample holds approximately 100,000 clones, under 30% seen once. Populations obtained by sorting all exceeded 95% purity. The CDR3 has 17 amino acids. J was trimmed by 4 bases and V by 0 bases; bases with no gene match: 4. The germline gives CDR1 SGHTS, CDR2 YDEGEE. Sequenced sample: central memory CD4+ T cells from blood. The origin of this receptor is a woman aged 18 to 35 with type 1 diabetes. V and J are TRBV5-8 and TRBJ2-3; TRBD2 matches at 14 bases. CDR3: CASSLGGTSGSPDTQYF. The CDR3 region has the DNA TGTGCCAGCAGCTTGGGTGGGACTAGCGGGAGTCCAGATACGCAGTATTTT.